Below are 2 T cell receptor beta chains sequenced from a single sample in a study of cytomegalovirus exposure and HLA in healthy donors. PCR was performed using 60 Vbeta and 13 Jbeta primers. The method was immunoSEQ multiplex PCR; TCRdb's version includes in-frame clones alone and lacks a portion of them. Of roughly 120,000 clones detected, about four fifths appear once; the ten largest clones hold 10% to 12%. Sequenced: PBMCs. Receptors originate from a male donor in good health and CMV-seropositive.

The V gene is TRBV7-9, the J gene TRBJ1-1; D is perhaps TRBD1 (5 bases). Germline values: CDR1 SEHNR, CDR2 FQNEAQ (reference sequence). V was shortened by 6 bases and J by 0 bases, with 14 bases between the two germline ends. This CDR3 spans 15 amino acids. CDR3 sequence (DNA): TGTGCCAGCAGTTCGAGCCGGACAATGAACACTGAAGCTTTCTTT. As protein: CASSSSRTMNTEAFF.

The rearrangement uses TRBV6-5 and TRBJ1-4; 8 bases fit TRBD1. The CDR3 runs 12 residues. Germline trimming cut 4 bases from V and 8 bases from J; bases unmatched to any gene: 0. CDR1 and CDR2 from the germline V gene are MNHEY and SVGAGI. CDR3 DNA: TGTGCCAGCAGTTGGGACAGGGAAAAACTGTTTTTT. This gives the protein CASSWDREKLFF.